A single sample gave rise to the 14 T cell receptor beta chains below, sequenced in a study of shared clonotypes between healthy human individuals. Using immunoSEQ multiplex PCR, the repertoire was profiled, and TCRdb retains in-frame clones only, with some absent. Of about 480,000 clones detected, about four fifths appear once; the ten largest clones hold approximately 12%. What was sequenced was PBMCs. All receptors derive from a woman between 40 and 50 years old in good health. Some clones in this sample may be carry-over from other donors' samples.

This clone was counted a single time. V usage is TRBV19 and J usage is TRBJ2-7; 7 nucleotides align to TRBD1. This CDR3 spans 14 amino acids. After removal of 3 bases from V and 3 bases from J, the junction contained 5 bases not matched to a gene. Germline values: CDR1 LNHDA, CDR2 SQIVND (reference sequence). CDR3 region: CASSIGQAGYEQYF. The DNA for the CDR3 is TGTGCCAGTAGTATTGGACAGGCTGGCTACGAGCAGTACTTC.

In this sample, this clone turned up a few times. The chain couples TRBV30 to TRBJ2-5; 7 bases fit TRBD2. Germline assignment: CDR1 GTSNPN and CDR2 SVGIG (reference sequence). The V and J ends lost 3 bases and 0 bases, in that order; junction bases with no gene match: 7. This CDR3 is built from 15 residues. CDR3 sequence (DNA): TGTGCCTGGAGCGGGGGGAGAGGCAACCAAGAGACCCAGTACTTC. Its translation is CAWSGGRGNQETQYF.

The V gene is TRBV18, the J gene TRBJ2-2; 10 bases match TRBD1. From germline, CDR1 is KGHSH and CDR2 LQKENI. The CDR3 has 16 amino acids. V shed 4 bases and J 3 bases; nucleotides not matched to a gene: 5. The CDR3 sequence: CASSQRQGAYTGELFF. The CDR3 region has the DNA TGTGCCAGCTCACAGAGACAGGGGGCTTACACCGGGGAGCTGTTTTTT.

The V and J genes are TRBV4-1 and TRBJ1-1; 11 bases align to TRBD1. The CDR3 covers 15 residues. V lost 4 bases to trimming and J lost 5 bases; unmatched junction nucleotides: 6. Germline loops: CDR1 MGHRA, CDR2 YSYEKL. The CDR3 sequence: CASSPGQGAWTEAFF. CDR3 coding DNA: TGCGCCAGCAGCCCAGGACAGGGGGCTTGGACTGAAGCTTTCTTT.

The chain has TRBV27 and TRBJ2-1, with unresolved D. The CDR3 sequence is 16 residues long. Trimming shortened V by 6 bases and J by 4 bases, and 19 bases separated the two germline ends. Germline loops: CDR1 MNHEY, CDR2 SMNVEV (reference sequence). This CDR3 is CASSTYSQRSYNEQFF. The DNA of the CDR3 is TGTGCCAGCAGCACGTACTCTCAGCGCTCGTACAATGAGCAGTTCTTC.

The chain is built from TRBV7-2 and TRBJ2-3; no definite D call. Deletions cut 3 bases from V and 6 bases from J, with 10 bases between. Germline lookup yields CDR1 SGHTA and CDR2 FQGNSA. The CDR3 consists of 13 residues. For the CDR3, the DNA is TGTGCCAGCAGCTTCAGTTATTCGGATACGCAGTATTTT. It codes for CASSFSYSDTQYF.

V is TRBV18 and J is TRBJ2-7; tentatively, D is TRBD1 (5 bases). The CDR3 contains 16 residues. CDR1 is KGHSH and CDR2 is LQKENI in the germline V gene. V was pared by 5 bases and J by 4 bases, with 21 bases between. The CDR3 region has the DNA TGTGCCAGCTCATCCCGGTTGGCAGGGAATACTTACGAGCAGTACTTC. This sequence encodes CASSSRLAGNTYEQYF.

The chain is built from TRBV9 and TRBJ1-4, with unresolved D. There are 15 residues in the CDR3. Trimming pared 4 bases from V and 9 bases from J, leaving 19 bases between. From germline, CDR1 is SGDLS and CDR2 YYNGEE. CDR3 loop: CASSLELGLSKKLFF. As DNA, the CDR3 is TGTGCCAGCAGCCTAGAATTGGGCCTCTCAAAAAAACTGTTTTTT.

The J gene is TRBJ1-1, the V gene TRBV6-5; D call uncertain. From germline, CDR1 is MNHEY and CDR2 SVGAGI. The V gene lost 0 bases and the J gene lost 6 bases, with 8 bases spanning the gap. The CDR3 is 13 residues long. Here the CDR3 DNA reads TGTGCCAGCAGTTACTCAGGTTTCGCTGAAGCTTTCTTT. Translating gives CASSYSGFAEAFF.

Many counts were recorded for this clone. The chain has TRBV30 and TRBJ1-4, with D unresolved. Germline assignment: CDR1 GTSNPN and CDR2 SVGIG (reference sequence). Trimming shortened V by 0 bases and J by 2 bases, and 10 bases separated the two germline ends. The CDR3 runs to 15 residues. CDR3 DNA sequence: TGTGCCTGGAGTGTACTGGGCGGGACTAATGAAAAACTGTTTTTT. Translating gives CAWSVLGGTNEKLFF.

This clone was counted a single time. This sequence joins TRBV13 and TRBJ2-3, with 11 bases identical to TRBD2. Germline CDR1 reads PRHDT; CDR2 reads FYEKMQ (reference sequence). The CDR3 has 14 amino acids. V was pared by 0 bases and J by 8 bases, with 1 base of the junction left unmatched. CDR3 region: CASSLGSGRGTQYF. The DNA of the CDR3 is TGTGCCAGCAGCTTAGGTAGCGGGAGGGGTACGCAGTATTTT. The variable domain in full, completed from reference TRBV13 and TRBJ2-3, reads AAGVIQSPRHLIKEKRETATLKCYPIPRHDTVYWYQQGPGQDPQFLISFYEKMQSDKGSIPDRFSAQQFSDYHSELNMSSLELGDSALYFCASSLGSGRGTQYFGPGTRLTVL.

The chain combines TRBV6-1 with TRBJ2-7; the D is unclear. This CDR3 has 16 residues. Deletions cut 2 bases from V and 1 base from J, with 15 bases between. Per germline, CDR1 MNHNS and CDR2 SASEGT. The chain's CDR3 is CASSETLVGISYEQYF. The CDR3 nucleotides read TGTGCCAGCAGTGAAACCCTCGTGGGGATTTCCTACGAGCAGTACTTC.

V usage is TRBV5-5 and J usage is TRBJ2-1; D gene ambiguous. Trimming stripped 0 bases from V and 10 bases from J, with 17 bases between. Germline V gene lookup returns CDR1 SGHKS and CDR2 YYEKEE (reference sequence). The CDR3 length is 15 residues. The CDR3 is CASSLEGSLPGEQFF. In nucleotides, the CDR3 is TGTGCCAGCAGCTTGGAGGGTAGCTTGCCCGGGGAGCAGTTCTTC.

This chain connects TRBV7-3 to TRBJ2-1; TRBD2 matches 8 bases. Germline values: CDR1 SGHTA, CDR2 FQGTGA. The V and J ends lost 5 bases and 9 bases, in that order; junction bases with no gene match: 15. The CDR3 sequence is 16 residues long. The CDR3 protein is CASSPSGGEGRSEQFF. The CDR3 DNA reads TGTGCCAGCAGCCCCTCGGGGGGGGAGGGCCGGAGTGAGCAGTTCTTC.